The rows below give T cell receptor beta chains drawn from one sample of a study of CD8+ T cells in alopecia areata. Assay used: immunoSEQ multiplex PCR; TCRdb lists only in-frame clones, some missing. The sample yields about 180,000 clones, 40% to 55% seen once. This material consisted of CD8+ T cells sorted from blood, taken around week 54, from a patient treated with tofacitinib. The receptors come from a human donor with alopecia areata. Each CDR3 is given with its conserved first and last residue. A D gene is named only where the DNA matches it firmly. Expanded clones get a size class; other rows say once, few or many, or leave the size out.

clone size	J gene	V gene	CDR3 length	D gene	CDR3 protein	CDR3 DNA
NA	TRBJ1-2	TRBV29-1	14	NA	CSVESGDKNYGYTF	TGCAGCGTTGAATCCGGAGACAAAAACTATGGCTACACCTTC
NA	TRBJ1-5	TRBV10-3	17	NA	CAISESKGRDADQPQHF	TGTGCCATCAGTGAGTCGAAGGGGCGGGACGCAGATCAGCCCCAGCATTTT
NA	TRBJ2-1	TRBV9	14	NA	CASSVATGSGEQFF	TGTGCCAGCAGCGTAGCTACGGGAAGTGGTGAGCAGTTCTTC
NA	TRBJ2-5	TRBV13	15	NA	CASSSVEGMGETQYF	TGTGCCAGCAGCTCCGTCGAAGGGATGGGGGAGACCCAGTACTTC
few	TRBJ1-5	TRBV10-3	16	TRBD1	CAISESGPGGTQPQHF	TGTGCCATCAGTGAGTCCGGGCCAGGGGGCACTCAGCCCCAGCATTTT
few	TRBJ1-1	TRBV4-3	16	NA	CASSPIQGGGYTEAFF	TGCGCCAGCAGCCCGATTCAAGGAGGGGGATACACTGAAGCTTTCTTT
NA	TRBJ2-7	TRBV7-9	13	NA	CASSLNRDHEQYF	TGTGCCAGCAGCTTGAACAGGGACCACGAGCAGTACTTC
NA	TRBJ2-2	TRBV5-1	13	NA	CASSFLGAGELFF	TGCGCCAGCAGCTTTCTGGGGGCCGGGGAGCTGTTTTTT
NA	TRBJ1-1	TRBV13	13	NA	CASSTRANTEAFF	TGTGCCAGCAGCACTCGGGCTAACACTGAAGCTTTCTTT
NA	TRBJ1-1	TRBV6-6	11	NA	CASEDFSEAFF	TGTGCCAGCGAGGACTTCTCTGAAGCTTTCTTT
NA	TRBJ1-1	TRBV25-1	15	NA	CASTPGRTPNTEAFF	TGTGCCAGCACCCCGGGTCGGACACCGAACACTGAAGCTTTCTTT
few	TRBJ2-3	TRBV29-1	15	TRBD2	CSVEGQRGARDTQYF	TGCAGCGTTGAAGGCCAGCGGGGGGCCCGGGATACGCAGTATTTT
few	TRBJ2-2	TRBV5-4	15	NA	CASSPRGDFTGELFF	TGTGCCAGCAGCCCTAGAGGGGACTTCACCGGGGAGCTGTTTTTT
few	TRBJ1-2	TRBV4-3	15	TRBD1	CASSQPGQGDYGYTF	TGCGCCAGCAGCCAACCGGGACAGGGTGACTATGGCTACACCTTC
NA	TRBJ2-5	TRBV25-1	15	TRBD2	CASKGPRGGRETQYF	TGTGCCAGCAAAGGCCCGCGGGGGGGGCGAGAGACCCAGTACTTC
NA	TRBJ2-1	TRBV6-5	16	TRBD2	CASSYRTSGGNNEQFF	TGTGCCAGCAGTTACCGGACTAGCGGGGGGAACAATGAGCAGTTCTTC
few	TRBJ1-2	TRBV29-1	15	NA	CSVEGPYREFYGYTF	TGCAGCGTTGAAGGACCCTACAGGGAGTTCTATGGCTACACCTTC
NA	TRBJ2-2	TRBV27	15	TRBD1	CASSHGTGGTGELFF	TGTGCCAGCAGTCATGGGACAGGGGGCACCGGGGAGCTGTTTTTT
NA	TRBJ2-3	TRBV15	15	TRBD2	CATSRDGGAADTQYF	TGTGCCACCAGCAGAGACGGGGGGGCGGCGGATACGCAGTATTTT
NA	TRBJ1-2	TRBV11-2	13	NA	CASSLLRDLGYTF	TGTGCCAGCAGCCTCCTGCGGGACTTGGGCTACACCTTC
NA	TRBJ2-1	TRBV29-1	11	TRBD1	CSVADGQGRFF	TGCAGCGTTGCTGATGGACAGGGAAGGTTCTTC
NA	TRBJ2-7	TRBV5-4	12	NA	CASSTSGAEQYF	TGTGCCAGCAGCACCTCGGGGGCCGAGCAGTACTTC
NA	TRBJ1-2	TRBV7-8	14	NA	CASSLVSQIYGYTF	TGTGCCAGCAGCTTAGTTAGCCAGATCTATGGCTACACCTTC
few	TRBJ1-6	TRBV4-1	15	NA	CASSQDRERGSPLHF	TGCGCCAGCAGCCAAGACAGGGAGAGAGGATCACCCCTCCACTTT
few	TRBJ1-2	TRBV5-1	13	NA	CASSPAGNYGYTF	TGCGCCAGCAGCCCCGCAGGAAACTATGGCTACACCTTC
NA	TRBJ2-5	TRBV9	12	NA	CASSADLETQYF	TGTGCCAGCAGCGCCGATTTAGAGACCCAGTACTTC